The present T cell receptor (beta chain) was sequenced within a study of blood T cell repertoires in COVID-19. Looking at the study overall: Collection of acute and convalescent COVID-19 samples took place in the United States, Italy and Spain. Sample material is recorded as cDNA or gDNA derived from T cells, B-cell-depleted T cells, or PBMCs.

Per the study methods: Amplified reference gene primers provided the basis for estimating nucleated cell counts. Clones were sequenced by immunoSEQ multiplex PCR, and TCRdb holds only the in-frame ones, with some missing. The DNA was the basis for D and trimming; V, J and clone size are from that table. Altogether 110,000 or so clones are present, nearly 90% being singletons, with the ten largest covering 8.4%. The clonotype comes from a woman in her 70s who had recovered from COVID-19. The sequencing sample was made of peripheral blood.

CDR3 sequence: CASSIDAETSGNNEQFF. The CDR3 DNA is TGTGCCAGTAGTATTGATGCCGAGACTAGCGGGAACAATGAGCAGTTCTTC. The rearrangement joins TRBV19 to TRBJ2-1; 11 nucleotides agree with TRBD2. This CDR3 is built from 17 residues. Per germline, CDR1 LNHDA and CDR2 SQIVND (reference sequence). Trimming took 3 bases from V and 5 from J; bases not matched to a gene: 9.